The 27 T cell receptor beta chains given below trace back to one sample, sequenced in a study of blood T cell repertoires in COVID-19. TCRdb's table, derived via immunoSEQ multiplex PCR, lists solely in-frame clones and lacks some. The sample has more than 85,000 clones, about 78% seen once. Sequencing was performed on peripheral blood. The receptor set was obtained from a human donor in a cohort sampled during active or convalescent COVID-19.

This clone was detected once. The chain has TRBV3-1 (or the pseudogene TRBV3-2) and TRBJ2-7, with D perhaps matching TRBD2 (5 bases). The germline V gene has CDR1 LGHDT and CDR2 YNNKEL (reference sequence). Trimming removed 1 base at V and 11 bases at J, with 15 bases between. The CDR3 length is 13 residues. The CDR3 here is CASSQGNGIDKYF. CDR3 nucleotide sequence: TGTGCCAGCAGCCAAGGTAACGGGATTGATAAGTACTTC.

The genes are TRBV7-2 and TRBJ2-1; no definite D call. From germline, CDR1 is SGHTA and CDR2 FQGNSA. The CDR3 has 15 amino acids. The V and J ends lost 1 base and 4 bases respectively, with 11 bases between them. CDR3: CASSLGGSRYNEQFF. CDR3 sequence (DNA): TGTGCCAGCAGCTTAGGCGGCAGCCGATACAATGAGCAGTTCTTC. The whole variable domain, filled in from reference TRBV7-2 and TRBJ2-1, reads GAGVSQSPSNKVTEKGKDVELRCDPISGHTALYWYRQSLGQGLEFLIYFQGNSAPDKSGLPSDRFSAERTGGSVSTLTIQRTQQEDSAVYLCASSLGGSRYNEQFFGPGTRLTVL.

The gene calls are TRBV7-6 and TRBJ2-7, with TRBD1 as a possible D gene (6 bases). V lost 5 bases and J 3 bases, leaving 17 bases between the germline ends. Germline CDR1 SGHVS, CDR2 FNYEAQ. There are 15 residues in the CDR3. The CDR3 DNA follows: TGTGCCAGCAGCCGAGAGGGACAAGGGTACTACGAGCAGTACTTC. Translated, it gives CASSREGQGYYEQYF.

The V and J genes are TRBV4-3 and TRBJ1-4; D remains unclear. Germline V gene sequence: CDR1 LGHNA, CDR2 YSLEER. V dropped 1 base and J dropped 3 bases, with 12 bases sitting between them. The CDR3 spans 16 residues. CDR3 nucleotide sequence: TGCGCCAGCAGCCAAGCGCTGAGGTTTGCTAATGAAAAACTGTTTTTT. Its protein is CASSQALRFANEKLFF.

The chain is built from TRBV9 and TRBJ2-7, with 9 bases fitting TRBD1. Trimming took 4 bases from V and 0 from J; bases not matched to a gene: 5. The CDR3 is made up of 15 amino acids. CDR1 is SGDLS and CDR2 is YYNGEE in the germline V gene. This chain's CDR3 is CASSTGTGSSYEQYF. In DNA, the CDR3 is TGTGCCAGCAGCACAGGGACAGGGAGCTCCTACGAGCAGTACTTC.

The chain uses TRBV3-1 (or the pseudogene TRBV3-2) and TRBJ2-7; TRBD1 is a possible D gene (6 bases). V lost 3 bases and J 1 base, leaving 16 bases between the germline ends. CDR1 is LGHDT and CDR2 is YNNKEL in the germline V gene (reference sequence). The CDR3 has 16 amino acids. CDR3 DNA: TGTGCCAGCAGCCACCCCACCCGGGACAAATCCTACGAGCAGTACTTC. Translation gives CASSHPTRDKSYEQYF.

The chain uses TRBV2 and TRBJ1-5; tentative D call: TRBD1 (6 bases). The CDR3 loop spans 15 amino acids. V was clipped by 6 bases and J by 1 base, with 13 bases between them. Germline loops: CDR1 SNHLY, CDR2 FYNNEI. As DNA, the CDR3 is TGTGCCAGCAGGACAACAGGGTTCAGCAATCAGCCCCAGCATTTT. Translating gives CASRTTGFSNQPQHF. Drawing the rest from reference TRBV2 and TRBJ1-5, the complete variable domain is EPEVTQTPSHQVTQMGQEVILRCVPISNHLYFYWYRQILGQKVEFLVSFYNNEISEKSEIFDDQFSVERPDGSNFTLKIRSTKLEDSAMYFCASRTTGFSNQPQHFGDGTRLSIL.

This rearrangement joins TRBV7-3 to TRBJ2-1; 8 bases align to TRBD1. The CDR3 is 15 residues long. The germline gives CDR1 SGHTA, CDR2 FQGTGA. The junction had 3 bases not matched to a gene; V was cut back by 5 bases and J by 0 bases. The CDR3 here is CASSQDRASYNEQFF. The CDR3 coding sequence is TGTGCCAGCAGCCAGGACAGGGCCTCCTACAATGAGCAGTTCTTC.

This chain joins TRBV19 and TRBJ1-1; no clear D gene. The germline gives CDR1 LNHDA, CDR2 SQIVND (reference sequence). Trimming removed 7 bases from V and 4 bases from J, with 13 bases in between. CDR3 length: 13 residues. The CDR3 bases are TGTGCCAGTAAAACACAAGGCGGCACTGAAGCTTTCTTT. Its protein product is CASKTQGGTEAFF.

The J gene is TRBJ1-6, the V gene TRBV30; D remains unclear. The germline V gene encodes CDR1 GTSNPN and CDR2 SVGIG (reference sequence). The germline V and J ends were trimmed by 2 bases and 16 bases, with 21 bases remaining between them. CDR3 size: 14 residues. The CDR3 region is CAWSTPGSSKKLHF. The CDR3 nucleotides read TGTGCCTGGAGTACGCCAGGCTCGAGTAAAAAGCTCCACTTT. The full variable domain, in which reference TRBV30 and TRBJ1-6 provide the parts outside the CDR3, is SQTIHQWPATLVQPVGSPLSLECTVEGTSNPNLYWYRQAAGRGLQLLFYSVGIGQISSEVPQNLSASRPQDRQFILSSKKLLLSDSGFYLCAWSTPGSSKKLHFGNGTRLTVT.

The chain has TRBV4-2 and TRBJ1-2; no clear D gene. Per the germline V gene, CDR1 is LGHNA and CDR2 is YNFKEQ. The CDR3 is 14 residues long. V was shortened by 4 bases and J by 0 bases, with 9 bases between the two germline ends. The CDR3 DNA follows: TGTGCCAGCAGCCGAGTTTGGTCTAACTATGGCTACACCTTC. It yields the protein CASSRVWSNYGYTF.

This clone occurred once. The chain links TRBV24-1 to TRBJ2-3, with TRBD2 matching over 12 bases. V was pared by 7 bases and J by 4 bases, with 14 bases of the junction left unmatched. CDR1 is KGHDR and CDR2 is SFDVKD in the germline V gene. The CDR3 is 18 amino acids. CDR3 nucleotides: TGTGCCACCAGCAGAGGACTAGCGGGACCCACGCAGCCAGATACGCAGTATTTT. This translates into CATSRGLAGPTQPDTQYF.

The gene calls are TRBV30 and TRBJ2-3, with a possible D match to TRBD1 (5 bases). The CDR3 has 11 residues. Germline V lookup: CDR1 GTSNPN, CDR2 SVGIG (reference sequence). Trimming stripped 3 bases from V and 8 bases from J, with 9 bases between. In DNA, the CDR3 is TGTGCCTGGAGCGGCCAGGGTACGCAGTATTTT. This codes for CAWSGQGTQYF.

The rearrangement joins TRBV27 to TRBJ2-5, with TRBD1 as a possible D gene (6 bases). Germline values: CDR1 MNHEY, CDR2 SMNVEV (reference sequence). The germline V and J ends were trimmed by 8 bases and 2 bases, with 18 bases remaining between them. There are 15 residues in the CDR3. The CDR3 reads CASSPSGVLQETQYF. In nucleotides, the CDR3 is TGTGCCAGCTCTCCTTCAGGGGTCTTGCAAGAGACCCAGTACTTC.

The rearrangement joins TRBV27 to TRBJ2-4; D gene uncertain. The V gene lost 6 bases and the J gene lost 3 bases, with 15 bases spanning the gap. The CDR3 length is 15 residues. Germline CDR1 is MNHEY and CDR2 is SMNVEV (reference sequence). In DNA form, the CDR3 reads TGTGCCAGCAGCCCCGAGAGCTTGGTCAAAAACATTCAGTACTTC. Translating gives CASSPESLVKNIQYF.

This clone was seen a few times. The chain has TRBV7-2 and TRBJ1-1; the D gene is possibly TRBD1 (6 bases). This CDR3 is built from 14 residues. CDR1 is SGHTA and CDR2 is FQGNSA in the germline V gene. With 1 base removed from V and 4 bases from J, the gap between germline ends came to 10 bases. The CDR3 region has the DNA TGTGCCAGCAGCTTAGGACTGGACAGCACTGAAGCTTTCTTT. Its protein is CASSLGLDSTEAFF.

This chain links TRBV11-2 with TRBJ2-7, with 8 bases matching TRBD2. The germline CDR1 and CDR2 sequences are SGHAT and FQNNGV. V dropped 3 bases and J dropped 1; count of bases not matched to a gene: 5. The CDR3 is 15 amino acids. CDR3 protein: CASSFTSGTSYEQYF. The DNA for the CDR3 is TGTGCCAGCAGCTTCACTAGCGGAACATCCTACGAGCAGTACTTC.

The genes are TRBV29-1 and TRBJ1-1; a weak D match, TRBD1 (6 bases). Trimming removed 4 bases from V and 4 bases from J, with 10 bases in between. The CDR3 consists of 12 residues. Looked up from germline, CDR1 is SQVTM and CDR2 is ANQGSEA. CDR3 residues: CSVASGVTEAFF. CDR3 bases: TGCAGCGTTGCCTCAGGGGTCACTGAAGCTTTCTTT.

The CDR3 sequence: CASSFPRGEANTGELFF. The CDR3 DNA reads as TGTGCCAGCAGCTTCCCCAGGGGCGAGGCGAACACCGGGGAGCTGTTTTTT. The chain employs TRBV7-9 and TRBJ2-2; D is possibly TRBD1 (6 bases). The CDR3 is made up of 17 amino acids. Looked up from germline, CDR1 is SEHNR and CDR2 is FQNEAQ (reference sequence). The V end was cut by 3 bases, the J end by 0 bases, with 14 bases between.

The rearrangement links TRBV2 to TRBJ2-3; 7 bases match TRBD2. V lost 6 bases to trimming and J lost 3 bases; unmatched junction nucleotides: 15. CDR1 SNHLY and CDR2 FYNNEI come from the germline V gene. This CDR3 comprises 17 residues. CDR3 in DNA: TGTGCCAGCAGCCGGGCCGGGCGGGGGAGTCGTACAGATACGCAGTATTTT. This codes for CASSRAGRGSRTDTQYF.

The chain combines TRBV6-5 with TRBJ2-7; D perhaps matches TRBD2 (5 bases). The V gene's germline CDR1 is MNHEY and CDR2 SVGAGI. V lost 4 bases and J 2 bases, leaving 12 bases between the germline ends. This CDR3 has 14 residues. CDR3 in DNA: TGTGCCAGCAGTTCCGGGAACATTCCCTACGAGCAGTACTTC. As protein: CASSSGNIPYEQYF.

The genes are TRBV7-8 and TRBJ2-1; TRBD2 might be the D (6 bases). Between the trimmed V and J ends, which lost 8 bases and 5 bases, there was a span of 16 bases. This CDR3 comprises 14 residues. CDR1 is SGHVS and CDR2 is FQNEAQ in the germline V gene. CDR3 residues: CASASAGRNNEQFF. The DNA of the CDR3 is TGTGCCAGCGCATCGGCGGGGCGGAACAATGAGCAGTTCTTC.

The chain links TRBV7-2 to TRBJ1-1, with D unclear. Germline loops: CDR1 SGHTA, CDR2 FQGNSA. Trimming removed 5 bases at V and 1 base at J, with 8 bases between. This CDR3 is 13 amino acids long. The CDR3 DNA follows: TGTGCCAGCAGCATAGAGCAGAACACTGAAGCTTTCTTT. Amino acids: CASSIEQNTEAFF.

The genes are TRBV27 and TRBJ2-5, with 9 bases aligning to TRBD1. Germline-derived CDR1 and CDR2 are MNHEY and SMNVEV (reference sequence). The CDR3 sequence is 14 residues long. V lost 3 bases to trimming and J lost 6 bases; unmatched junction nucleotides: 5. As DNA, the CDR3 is TGTGCCAGCAGTTTCACAGGGGGCCGGAAGACCCAGTACTTC. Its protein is CASSFTGGRKTQYF.

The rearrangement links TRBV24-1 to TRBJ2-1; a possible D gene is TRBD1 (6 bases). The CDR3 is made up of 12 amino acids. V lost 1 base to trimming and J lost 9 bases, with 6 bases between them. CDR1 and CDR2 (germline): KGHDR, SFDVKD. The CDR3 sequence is CATSDLGGEQFF. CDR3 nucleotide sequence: TGTGCCACCAGTGATTTAGGGGGTGAGCAGTTCTTC.

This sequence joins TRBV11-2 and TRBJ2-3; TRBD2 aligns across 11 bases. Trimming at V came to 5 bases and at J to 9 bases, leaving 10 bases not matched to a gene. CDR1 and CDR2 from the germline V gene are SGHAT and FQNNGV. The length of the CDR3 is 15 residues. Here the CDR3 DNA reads TGTGCCAGCAGCCCTCATAGCGGGAGGGCCGGCACGCAGTATTTT. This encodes CASSPHSGRAGTQYF.

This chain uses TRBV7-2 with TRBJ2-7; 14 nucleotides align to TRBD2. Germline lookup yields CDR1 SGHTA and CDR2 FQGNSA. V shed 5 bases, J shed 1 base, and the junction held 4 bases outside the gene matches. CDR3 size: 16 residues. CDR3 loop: CASSMRLAGGSYEQYF. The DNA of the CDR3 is TGTGCCAGCAGCATGCGACTAGCGGGGGGGTCCTACGAGCAGTACTTC.